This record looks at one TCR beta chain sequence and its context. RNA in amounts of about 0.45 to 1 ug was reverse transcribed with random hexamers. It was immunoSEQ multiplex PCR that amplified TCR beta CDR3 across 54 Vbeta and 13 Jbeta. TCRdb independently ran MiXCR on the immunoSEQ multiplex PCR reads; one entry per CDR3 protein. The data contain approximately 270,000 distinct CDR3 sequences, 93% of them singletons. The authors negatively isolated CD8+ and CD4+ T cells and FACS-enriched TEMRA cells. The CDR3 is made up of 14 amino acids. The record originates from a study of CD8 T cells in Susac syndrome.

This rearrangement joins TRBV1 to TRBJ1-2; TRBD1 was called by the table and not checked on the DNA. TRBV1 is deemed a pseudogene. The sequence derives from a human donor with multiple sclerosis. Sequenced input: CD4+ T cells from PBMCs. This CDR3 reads CTSSWAGKLYGYTF. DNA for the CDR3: TGCACCAGCAGCTGGGCAGGGAAACTCTATGGCTACACCTTC.